This paragraph reports one TCR beta chain. What antigen it recognizes has not been identified. Within one base of it there is no much larger clone, and no base qualities were kept. Peripheral blood CD8+ and CD4+ T cells from healthy donors, Susac syndrome patients and multiple sclerosis patients were profiled using high-throughput TCR beta sequencing. Multiple sclerosis controls were treatment-naive patients with stable or active relapsing-remitting disease fulfilling revised McDonald criteria. Bulk CD8+ and CD4+ T cells were purified by magnetic negative isolation, whereas CD8+ TEMRA cells were enriched by FACS. Blood was collected in EDTA tubes and processed within 24 hours, with PBMCs isolated through density gradient centrifugation. PBMCs intended for TCR sequencing were cryopreserved in liquid nitrogen and thawed later in a water bath at 37 degrees C. The sorted or isolated CD4+, CD8+ and CD8+ TEMRA cells had a purity of 90% or higher.

From a lookup of the germline V gene, CDR1 and CDR2 are SGDLS and YYNGEE. Trimming at the junction amounts to 0 bases on V and 3 bases on J, and the germline ends lie 10 bases apart. The CDR3 contains 15 residues, cysteine and phenylalanine counted. The only DNA kept is the CDR3, 45 bases in frame from the first base. RNA was extracted using the RNeasy kit, and about 0.5 to 1 ug of the RNA was reverse transcribed with random hexamers. TCR beta CDR3 regions were amplified with the immunoSEQ multiplex PCR assay covering 54 Vbeta and 13 Jbeta segments. PCR amplification bias was corrected by using a synthetic template baseline for primer optimization and computational correction. The paper's data handling went like this. Reads were annotated to V, D and J genes according to IMGT and were analyzed with immunoSEQ Analyzer, with only productive sequences retained. To calculate clonality, Shannon entropy was normalized by log2 of the number of productive unique sequences and then subtracted from one. For each patient and control, public and private clones were evaluated within the 100 most prevalent clones. Clones were defined as Susac-specific when absent from the healthy and MS cohorts, from fewer than 1,200 published viral clones and from other ImmuneACCESS disease sequences. The public reads were quality trimmed at Q25 with fastp and then assembled into clones with MiXCR by TCRdb, keeping productive beta chains. Each entry merges the rows of one CDR3 protein and shows their most common DNA and genes. TCRdb, not the authors, supplied the V and J calls. The sample table holds more than 150,000 distinct CDR3 sequences, of which 95% were seen once. 0.14% to 0.15% of the sample rests with the top ten.

The data stem from a study of CD8 T cells in Susac syndrome (dated by TCRdb to about 2019). In the study overall: The study used repertoire sequencing to test whether antigen drove CD8+ T cell activation and differentiation in Susac syndrome. The study compared CD8+ T cell repertoire clonality among about a dozen healthy donors, about 14 Susac syndrome patients and fewer than 19 multiple sclerosis patients.

Broader findings and caveats from the paper: The number of individuals in the TCR sequencing and HLA analysis was acknowledged as relatively small.

Sequencing was done on a sample of CD8+ T cells from PBMCs. The V gene is TRBV9 and the J gene is TRBJ1-5; TRBD1 is a weak D gene call, 6 bases matching. The TCR originated in a human donor with multiple sclerosis. CDR3 loop: CASSVGGGDNQPQHF. The sequenced DNA: TGTGCCAGCAGCGTAGGAGGGGGGGACAATCAGCCCCAGCATTTT.